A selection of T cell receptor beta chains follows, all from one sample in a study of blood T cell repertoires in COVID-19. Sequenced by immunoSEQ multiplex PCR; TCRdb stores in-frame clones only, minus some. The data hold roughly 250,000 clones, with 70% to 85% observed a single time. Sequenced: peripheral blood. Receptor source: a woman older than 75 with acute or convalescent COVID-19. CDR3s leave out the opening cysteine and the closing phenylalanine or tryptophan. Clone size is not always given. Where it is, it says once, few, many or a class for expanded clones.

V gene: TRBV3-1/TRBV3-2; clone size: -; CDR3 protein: ASSQGQVMVSTEAF
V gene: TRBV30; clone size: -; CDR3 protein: AWRARDRASQPQH
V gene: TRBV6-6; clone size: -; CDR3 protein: ASSYLRDSSPQVHQPQH
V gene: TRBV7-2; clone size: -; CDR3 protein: ASSLVTGADGYT
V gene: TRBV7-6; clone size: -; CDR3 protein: ASSLESGSLRGTQY
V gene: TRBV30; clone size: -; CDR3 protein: AWSHSYSNQPQH
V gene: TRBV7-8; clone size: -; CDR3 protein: ASSLAVDRVGETQY
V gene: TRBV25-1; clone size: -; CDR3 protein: ASSGGVAEAF
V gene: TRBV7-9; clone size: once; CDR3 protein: ASSLQGTDTQY
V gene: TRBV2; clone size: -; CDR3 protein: ASSKDRGGDQPQH
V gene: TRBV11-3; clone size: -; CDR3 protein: ASSPNSYTQY
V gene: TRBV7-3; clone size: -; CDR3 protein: ASSLGTSSYNEQF
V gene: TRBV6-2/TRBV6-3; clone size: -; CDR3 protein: ATIPATRGSGQPQH
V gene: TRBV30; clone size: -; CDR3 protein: AWGSRDRGYT
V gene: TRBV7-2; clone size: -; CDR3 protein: ASSPRAAGETIGELF
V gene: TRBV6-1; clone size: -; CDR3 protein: ASSELTGRHEQY
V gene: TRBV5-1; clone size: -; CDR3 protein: ASSLGLASYNEQF